This TCR beta chain was found in a study of T cells expressing NK-cell markers. Study at large: Sorted CD3+CD56-NKG2C+, CD3+CD56+NKG2C- and CD3+CD56+NKG2C+ T cells were the source of the TCR beta repertoires. The study's findings and limits: Leadership of the CD3+CD56-NKG2C+ fraction also belonged to these clonotypes in a few donors. As a fraction of CD8+ T cells, dominant NKG2C+ clonotypes reached about 1.0-8% in six donors.

Germline loops: CDR1 SGHTA, CDR2 FQGNSA. This CDR3 has 17 residues. It was by 5'RACE template switching with UMIs that TCR beta cDNA was made. No DNA is given; TCRdb re-called the 5' RACE reads and lists each CDR3 protein once. The data include 300,000 to 450,000 distinct CDR3 sequences; the top ten clones carry around 5.2%. To note about this clonotype: Its antigen is currently unknown.

This clonotype originated in a man aged 18-75 years in good health. The J gene is TRBJ2-3, the V gene TRBV7-2; TCRdb outputs TRBD2, but without DNA this stays unchecked. The sample was blood T cells: a sorted CD56 or NKG2C T cell subset, CD4+ or CD8+ T cells, or bulk PBMC T cells (not recorded which). The chain's CDR3 is CASSVRGLGASTDTQYF.